Following are 14 T cell receptor beta chains from one sample sequenced in a study of T-cell memory formation after mild COVID-19. Via MiXCR, TCRdb re-called the 5' RACE reads, giving one row per CDR3 protein. The repertoire holds hundreds of thousands of distinct CDR3 sequences, over 15% seen once, with around 12% in the top ten. Specimen: PBMCs or a T cell subset sorted from them (not recorded which). The origin of the receptors is an adult woman who had mild COVID-19 (a few samples of this study predate the infection). Cell type and time point are not known.

In regard to this clonotype: A junction boundary mismatches the germline segment, possibly from a read error. V is TRBV4-1 and J is TRBJ2-3; D gene ambiguous. The germline gives CDR1 MGHRA, CDR2 YSYEKL. The CDR3 loop spans 14 amino acids. CDR3 protein: CASSQDANTNTQYF. The CDR3 region has the DNA TGCGCCAGCAGCCAGGACGCCAACACAAATACGCAGTATTTT.

There are a few counts of this clonotype. The chain has TRBV18 and TRBJ2-5, with unresolved D. The CDR3 is 13 amino acids. Trimming left V 6 bases short and J 5 bases short, with 13 bases between. The germline gives CDR1 KGHSH, CDR2 LQKENI. The CDR3 spells CASSRPNMETQYF. The CDR3 DNA sequence: TGTGCCAGCTCCCGACCCAATATGGAGACCCAGTACTTC.

This clonotype was seen a handful of times. This chain links TRBV18 with TRBJ2-1; unclear D gene. V lost 3 bases, J lost 2 bases, and 14 bases lay in between. CDR1 is KGHSH and CDR2 is LQKENI in the germline V gene. This CDR3 contains 16 residues. CDR3 residues: CASSPDYAITYNEQFF. The CDR3 DNA reads TGTGCCAGCTCACCGGATTACGCGATCACCTACAATGAGCAGTTCTTC.

For this clonotype: One end of the junction fails to match germline, which may point to a read error. The chain couples TRBV7-8 to TRBJ2-1, with a weak D call TRBD2 (7 bases). There are 15 residues in the CDR3. Germline V lookup: CDR1 SGHVS, CDR2 FQNEAQ. CDR3 region: CASRLGGDSYNEQFF. The DNA for the CDR3 is TGTGCCAGCAGATTAGGGGGGGACTCTTACAATGAGCAGTTCTTC. The full variable domain, with the rest looked up from reference TRBV7-8 and TRBJ2-1, is GAGVSQSPRYKVAKRGQDVALRCDPISGHVSLFWYQQALGQGPEFLTYFQNEAQLDKSGLPSDRFFAERPEGSVSTLKIQRTQQEDSAVYLCASRLGGDSYNEQFFGPGTRLTVL.

V is TRBV6-2 or TRBV6-3 and J is TRBJ2-1, with 9 nucleotides matching TRBD2. The CDR3 loop spans 18 amino acids. Germline assignment: CDR1 MNHEY and CDR2 SVGEGT. V shed 0 bases, J shed 2 bases, and the junction held 8 bases outside the gene matches. In nucleotides, the CDR3 is TGTGCCAGCAGTTACTCCCCCGAAGGCGGGAGGGCCTACAATGAGCAGTTCTTC. Amino acids: CASSYSPEGGRAYNEQFF.

This clonotype was observed a handful of times. V is TRBV12-3 or TRBV12-4 and J is TRBJ2-7; D remains ambiguous. V was pared by 2 bases and J by 6 bases, with 14 bases between. This CDR3 has 14 residues. The CDR3 DNA reads TGTGCCAGCAGTTTAACTGGGTCCTTTGGCGAGCAGTACTTC. Protein: CASSLTGSFGEQYF.

This chain connects TRBV20-1 to TRBJ1-1, with TRBD1 matching 9 bases. Per germline, CDR1 DFQATT and CDR2 SNEGSKA (reference sequence). This CDR3 comprises 18 residues. V trimming: 0 bases; J trimming: 5 bases; junction bases outside the gene matches: 16. The CDR3 DNA follows: TGCAGTGCTAGAGAACCAGGGTACAGGGGGCGCCGAATGACTGAAGCTTTCTTT. Amino acids: CSAREPGYRGRRMTEAFF.

At least ten counts were recorded for this clonotype. The V and J genes are TRBV7-9 and TRBJ2-5; D may be TRBD1 or TRBD2 (5 bases each). The CDR3 is 15 amino acids. The germline V and J ends were trimmed by 5 bases and 5 bases, with 18 bases remaining between them. Germline V gives CDR1 SEHNR, CDR2 FQNEAQ (reference sequence). The CDR3 spells CASSQTGTLGETQYF. The CDR3 bases are TGTGCCAGCAGCCAAACCGGGACCCTGGGGGAGACCCAGTACTTC.

The CDR3 is CASSLQGGETEAFF. DNA of the CDR3: TGTGCCAGTAGCCTACAAGGGGGGGAAACTGAAGCTTTCTTT. The V call is TRBV19, the J call TRBJ1-1; tentative D call: TRBD1 (6 bases). The CDR3 length is 14 residues. CDR1 is LNHDA and CDR2 is SQIVND in the germline V gene (reference sequence). V was cut by 6 bases and J by 5 bases, with 16 bases left in between. Combining the CDR3 with reference TRBV19 and TRBJ1-1 gives the whole variable domain DGGITQSPKYLFRKEGQNVTLSCEQNLNHDAMYWYRQDPGQGLRLIYYSQIVNDFQKGDIAEGYSVSREKKESFPLTVTSAQKNPTAFYLCASSLQGGETEAFFGQGTRLTVV.

In the case of this clonotype: This may come from a read error, since a much larger clone is one base off. The rearrangement uses TRBV10-3 and TRBJ1-1; D gene unclear. Germline V gives CDR1 ENHRY, CDR2 SYGVKD. Deletions cut 2 bases from V and 1 base from J, with 11 bases between. The CDR3 has 15 residues. In DNA, the CDR3 is TGTGCCATCAGTGAGAATGGGATCGAGAACACTGAAGCTTTCTTT. Translation gives CAISENGIENTEAFF.

This clonotype was counted only a few times. The genes are TRBV6-1 and TRBJ2-2; D gene uncertain. V shed 8 bases and J shed 1 base, with 11 bases lying between them. The length of the CDR3 is 14 residues. CDR1 and CDR2 from the germline V gene are MNHNS and SASEGT. The CDR3 protein is CASLLDGNTGELFF. Written as DNA, the CDR3 is TGTGCCAGCCTTCTTGACGGGAACACCGGGGAGCTGTTTTTT.

This clonotype was counted only a few times. The J gene is TRBJ2-3, the V gene TRBV24-1, with 7 bases aligning to TRBD2. The CDR3 runs 14 residues. The germline gives CDR1 KGHDR, CDR2 SFDVKD. Losses at the gene ends were 7 bases for V and 2 bases for J; bases not matched to a gene: 5. CDR3 sequence reads: CATRGGGATDTQYF. CDR3 nucleotides: TGTGCCACCAGGGGGGGGGGAGCCACAGATACGCAGTATTTT.

V and J are TRBV7-6 and TRBJ2-2; 7 positions match TRBD2. The CDR3 runs 16 residues. Germline V gene sequence: CDR1 SGHVS, CDR2 FNYEAQ. The J segment lost 4 bases and the V segment lost 1 base, leaving 6 bases of the junction unmatched. The CDR3 bases are TGTGCCAGCAGCTTAGGGGCTAGCGGAGTCACCGGGGAGCTGTTTTTT. Translated, it gives CASSLGASGVTGELFF.

V and J are TRBV9 and TRBJ2-5; no definite D call. Germline V gene data show CDR1 as SGDLS and CDR2 as YYNGEE. This CDR3 has 16 amino acids. V dropped 3 bases and J dropped 4 bases, with 19 bases sitting between them. The CDR3 protein is CASSGGNFDAGETQYF. As DNA, the CDR3 is TGTGCCAGCAGCGGGGGTAATTTTGACGCTGGAGAGACCCAGTACTTC. The full variable domain, its missing parts supplied by reference TRBV9 and TRBJ2-5, is DSGVTQTPKHLITATGQRVTLRCSPRSGDLSVYWYQQSLDQGLQFLIQYYNGEERAKGNILERFSAQQFPDLHSELNLSSLELGDSALYFCASSGGNFDAGETQYFGPGTRLLVL.